This TCR beta chain was recovered during a study of T-cell reconstitution after alpha-beta-depleted transplantation in children. Study outcomes and limitations: By one year post-transplant, T-cell counts and diversity largely arose from T cells that were newly produced. After transplant, at about two months, alpha-beta T cells were reportedly derived from several hundred expanded graft clones.

The V end lost 3 bases, the J end lost 6 bases, and 8 bases lay between the germline ends. The CDR3 sequence is 12 residues long. During its preparation, the TCRbeta library received unique molecular identifiers. One entry per CDR3 protein results from TCRdb running MiXCR on the PCR reads. The table records 4,000 to 6,000 distinct CDR3 sequences, approximately 30% of them present only once. Only one count was recorded for this clonotype. Its antigen is unidentified. The receptor's source is a male patient under 10 years old who had a stem cell transplant for acute lymphoblastic leukemia, so the T cells may come from the graft donor. The chain joins TRBV12-3 or TRBV12-4 to TRBJ1-2; D uncertain. Sequences were derived from PBMCs, mostly from graft donor cells, sampled 60 days after TCRalphabeta/CD19-depleted stem cell transplant. CDR3 sequence reads: CASSLVVNGYTF. DNA for the CDR3: TGTGCCAGCAGTTTGGTGGTCAATGGCTACACCTTC.